This entry lists 10 T cell receptor beta chains sequenced from one sample in a study of cytomegalovirus exposure and HLA in healthy donors. Both 60 Vbeta primers and 13 Jbeta primers went into the PCR. Assay: immunoSEQ multiplex PCR; the TCRdb copy retains only in-frame clones and omits some. The top ten clones hold about 0.29% of a sample with 250,000 to 350,000 clones, about four fifths of them seen once. Specimen: PBMCs. All receptors come from a girl aged 2 to 10 in good health and CMV-seronegative.

The chain carries TRBV10-3 and TRBJ2-7; 8 bases match TRBD2. The CDR3 runs to 17 residues. CDR1 is ENHRY, CDR2 SYGVKD, per germline. J was trimmed by 6 bases and V by 0 bases; bases with no gene match: 13. The CDR3 DNA follows: TGTGCCATCAGTGAGTCTTCCGGTAGCGGGATCGGGGGCGAGCAGTACTTC. It translates to CAISESSGSGIGGEQYF.

This chain uses TRBV29-1 with TRBJ2-7; D may be TRBD1 (6 bases). Germline values: CDR1 SQVTM, CDR2 ANQGSEA. The CDR3 is 13 amino acids. V lost 5 bases and J lost 0, with 11 bases in between. CDR3 protein: CSVLRGNSYEQYF. The CDR3 DNA sequence: TGCAGCGTTCTAAGGGGGAACTCCTACGAGCAGTACTTC.

This rearrangement joins TRBV6-1 to TRBJ2-4, with D unresolved. This CDR3 contains 14 residues. Trimming left V 7 bases short and J 0 bases short, with 10 bases between. Germline CDR1 reads MNHNS; CDR2 reads SASEGT. The CDR3 bases are TGTGCCAGCAAACCGAGGCTAGCCAAAAACATTCAGTACTTC. Protein product: CASKPRLAKNIQYF.

This clone has a handful of counts. The V call is TRBV10-3, the J call TRBJ1-1; TRBD1 aligns across 7 bases. Germline loops: CDR1 ENHRY, CDR2 SYGVKD. V lost 0 bases and J lost 10; bases outside the gene matches: 5. CDR3 size: 13 residues. CDR3 nucleotide sequence: TGTGCCATCAGTGAGTCATCGGGACAGCGAGCTTTCTTT. Translated: CAISESSGQRAFF.

V is TRBV5-1 and J is TRBJ2-3, with 7 nucleotides matching TRBD2. J lost 6 bases, V lost 2 bases, and 3 bases had no gene match. CDR3 size: 13 residues. Looked up from germline, CDR1 is SGHRS and CDR2 is YFSETQ. As DNA, the CDR3 is TGCGCCAGCAGCTTTGCGGGAGCGGATACGCAGTATTTT. Protein: CASSFAGADTQYF.

This clone has a single count. The V and J genes are TRBV7-3 and TRBJ2-7; 7 positions agree with TRBD1. V was clipped by 5 bases and J by 6 bases; unmatched bases: 7. This CDR3 has 13 amino acids. The germline gives CDR1 SGHTA, CDR2 FQGTGA. CDR3 bases: TGTGCCAGCAGCGCCCGGTCAGGGGGCGAGCAGTACTTC. Protein: CASSARSGGEQYF.

The J gene is TRBJ2-3, the V gene TRBV18; D gene unclear. The CDR3 runs to 14 residues. Germline V gene sequence: CDR1 KGHSH, CDR2 LQKENI. Trimming removed 3 bases from V and 0 bases from J, with 7 bases in between. DNA of the CDR3: TGTGCCAGCTCACCTCCCGGGAGCACAGATACGCAGTATTTT. This gives the protein CASSPPGSTDTQYF.

The chain joins TRBV18 to TRBJ2-7, with 7 bases identical to TRBD2. The CDR3 loop spans 15 amino acids. Looked up from germline, CDR1 is KGHSH and CDR2 is LQKENI. V was pared by 3 bases and J by 2 bases, with 7 bases of the junction left unmatched. Here the CDR3 reads CASSPPAGRTYEQYF. DNA of the CDR3: TGTGCCAGCTCACCCCCAGCGGGAAGAACCTACGAGCAGTACTTC. Based on the CDR3 plus reference TRBV18 and TRBJ2-7, the full variable domain is NAGVMQNPRHLVRRRGQEARLRCSPMKGHSHVYWYRQLPEEGLKFMVYLQKENIIDESGMPKERFSAEFPKEGPSILRIQQVVRGDSAAYFCASSPPAGRTYEQYFGPGTRLTVT.

The CDR3 sequence: CASSVGQGASYGYTF. CDR3 DNA: TGTGCCAGCAGCGTGGGACAGGGGGCGTCCTATGGCTACACCTTC. The J gene is TRBJ1-2, the V gene TRBV9; 12 positions agree with TRBD1. The length of the CDR3 is 15 residues. After removal of 2 bases from V and 4 bases from J, the junction contained 3 bases not matched to a gene. Looked up from germline, CDR1 is SGDLS and CDR2 is YYNGEE.

This clone came up a few times. The CDR3: CASSLSATGGGNTNYGYTF. CDR3 in DNA: TGTGCCAGCAGCTTATCGGCAACGGGGGGGGGCAATACCAACTATGGCTACACCTTC. This chain links TRBV7-9 with TRBJ1-2; D is possibly TRBD1 (6 bases). From germline, CDR1 is SEHNR and CDR2 FQNEAQ (reference sequence). CDR3 length: 19 residues. Deletions cut 2 bases from V and 2 bases from J, with 24 bases between.